What follows are 25 T cell receptor beta chains derived from one specimen sequenced in a study of shared clonotypes between healthy human individuals. Naive CD8 cells, CD45RO-negative and positively selected for CCR7, excluded terminally differentiated effector memory CD45RA+ cells. Sequencing was performed with immunoSEQ multiplex PCR; in TCRdb, only in-frame clones are kept and a portion is missing. The repertoire holds roughly 770,000 clones, with just over 95% as singletons. The specimen was naive CD8+ T cells sorted from blood. These receptors came from a man aged 25-40 years in good health.

This clone was recorded only once. Other nucleotide sequences in the sample specify the same CDR3. The CDR3 spells CASSAEGNQPQHF. In nucleotides, the CDR3 is TGTGCCAGCAGCGCGGAGGGTAATCAGCCCCAGCATTTT. V is TRBV27 and J is TRBJ1-5, with no clear D. The CDR3 runs to 13 residues. The germline V gene encodes CDR1 MNHEY and CDR2 SMNVEV (reference sequence). Trimming pared 6 bases from V and 4 bases from J, leaving 10 bases between.

V is TRBV6-5 and J is TRBJ2-1; D possibly corresponds to TRBD2 (5 bases). The V and J ends lost 5 bases and 6 bases respectively, with 11 bases between them. This CDR3 contains 13 residues. Germline CDR1 reads MNHEY; CDR2 reads SVGAGI. CDR3 nucleotides: TGTGCCAGCAGTCCAGACTACGGCAATGAGCAGTTCTTC. This codes for CASSPDYGNEQFF.

The V gene is TRBV7-6, the J gene TRBJ2-7; 9 bases agree with TRBD1. V gave up 4 bases and J gave up 7 bases; unmatched junction bases: 14. Germline-derived CDR1 and CDR2 are SGHVS and FNYEAQ. The CDR3 has 16 residues. CDR3 residues: CASSSPGTGTSFEQYF. As DNA, the CDR3 is TGTGCCAGCAGCTCGCCCGGGACAGGGACTTCTTTTGAGCAGTACTTC.

The chain recombines TRBV4-1 with TRBJ2-2, with 10 bases aligning to TRBD1. The CDR3 loop spans 16 amino acids. V was clipped by 5 bases and J by 3 bases; unmatched bases: 6. Germline assignment: CDR1 MGHRA and CDR2 YSYEKL. The CDR3 bases are TGCGCCAGCAGCTTTGGACAGGGGGTCTACACCGGGGAGCTGTTTTTT. Residues: CASSFGQGVYTGELFF.

The rearrangement joins TRBV7-7 to TRBJ2-2; the D call may be TRBD1 or TRBD2 (5 bases each). The CDR3 is made up of 18 amino acids. Germline CDR1 is SSHAT and CDR2 is FNYEAQ (reference sequence). Trimming removed 1 base from V and 2 bases from J, with 17 bases in between. The CDR3 DNA reads TGTGCCAGCAGCTTAGAACCGGGACCAGCCCCAAACACCGGGGAGCTGTTTTTT. It encodes CASSLEPGPAPNTGELFF.

This chain uses TRBV28 with TRBJ1-5; 7 bases fit TRBD1. With V trimmed by 6 bases and J by 1 base, 9 bases remained unmatched. The CDR3 runs to 16 residues. Per the germline V gene, CDR1 is MDHEN and CDR2 is SYDVKM. In nucleotides, the CDR3 is TGTGCCAGCAGCCAAAAGACAGGGTGGAGCAATCAGCCCCAGCATTTT. It yields the protein CASSQKTGWSNQPQHF.

The chain employs TRBV29-1 and TRBJ2-1, with 10 bases lining up with TRBD2. The CDR3 length is 13 residues. The V gene end was trimmed by 6 bases and the J gene end by 8 bases; junction bases not matched to a gene: 7. The germline gives CDR1 SQVTM, CDR2 ANQGSEA. CDR3 sequence reads: CSVAGTSDDEQFF. Written as DNA, the CDR3 is TGCAGCGTGGCCGGGACTAGCGATGATGAGCAGTTCTTC.

As to this clone: The sample has other DNA sequences that encode this CDR3 too. This chain joins TRBV7-9 and TRBJ2-3; D gene uncertain. The CDR3 has 13 amino acids. Trimming pared 5 bases from V and 4 bases from J, leaving 10 bases between. Germline CDR1 reads SEHNR; CDR2 reads FQNEAQ (reference sequence). The CDR3 spells CASSLEAADTQYF. The CDR3 DNA is TGTGCCAGCAGCCTAGAGGCGGCAGATACGCAGTATTTT. The full variable domain, its missing parts supplied by reference TRBV7-9 and TRBJ2-3, is DTGVSQNPRHKITKRGQNVTFRCDPISEHNRLYWYRQTLGQGPEFLTYFQNEAQLEKSRLLSDRFSAERPKGSFSTLEIQRTEQGDSAMYLCASSLEAADTQYFGPGTRLTVL.

The gene calls are TRBV5-6 and TRBJ2-3, with 10 bases identical to TRBD2. After removal of 6 bases from V and 2 bases from J, the junction contained 12 bases not matched to a gene. CDR3 length: 17 amino acids. Germline assignment: CDR1 SGHDT and CDR2 YYEEEE. The CDR3 loop reads CASIRRPLAGVTDTQYF. The CDR3 bases are TGTGCCAGCATCCGCCGACCCCTAGCGGGAGTCACAGATACGCAGTATTTT.

The chain has TRBV2 and TRBJ2-7; tentatively, D is TRBD1 (6 bases). V was trimmed by 3 bases and J by 10 bases, leaving 19 bases between them. Germline CDR1 is SNHLY and CDR2 is FYNNEI. The CDR3 is 14 amino acids. The CDR3 spells CASSDRDTLPQQYF. The CDR3 DNA reads as TGTGCCAGCAGTGACCGGGACACCTTACCGCAACAGTACTTC.

The CDR3 bases are TGTGCCAGCAGCTTTCCGGAGAGCACAGATACGCAGTATTTT. The encoded protein is CASSFPESTDTQYF. The chain combines TRBV7-8 with TRBJ2-3, with D hard to call. V dropped 3 bases and J dropped 0 bases, with 7 bases sitting between them. This CDR3 has 14 amino acids. Per germline, CDR1 SGHVS and CDR2 FQNEAQ.

This chain uses TRBV27 with TRBJ2-2; D not certain. Germline V gene data show CDR1 as MNHEY and CDR2 as SMNVEV (reference sequence). The CDR3 is 15 amino acids. Trimming pared 5 bases from V and 6 bases from J, leaving 16 bases between. CDR3 nucleotide sequence: TGTGCCAGCAGTATCAATGCCCTCGGACCCGGGGAGCTGTTTTTT. This gives the protein CASSINALGPGELFF.

The J gene is TRBJ2-2, the V gene TRBV28; maybe TRBD2 (6 bases). Per the germline V gene, CDR1 is MDHEN and CDR2 is SYDVKM. The V and J ends lost 7 bases and 0 bases respectively, with 18 bases between them. This CDR3 spans 17 amino acids. CDR3 region: CASTPWRDGTNTGELFF. The CDR3 DNA is TGTGCCAGCACCCCTTGGAGGGACGGAACGAACACCGGGGAGCTGTTTTTT.

The gene calls are TRBV15 and TRBJ1-3; the D is unclear. The germline V gene has CDR1 LNHNV and CDR2 YYDKDF (reference sequence). Trimming stripped 0 bases from V and 7 bases from J, with 10 bases between. The CDR3 spans 14 residues. CDR3 nucleotides: TGTGCCACCAGCAGAGATCTAGGAGGGAACACCATATATTTT. This gives the protein CATSRDLGGNTIYF.

The rearrangement links TRBV5-6 to TRBJ2-7; D is perhaps TRBD2 (5 bases). V was shortened by 0 bases and J by 2 bases, with 18 bases between the two germline ends. The CDR3 loop spans 17 amino acids. Germline lookup yields CDR1 SGHDT and CDR2 YYEEEE. The CDR3 region has the DNA TGTGCCAGCAGCTTGGGGTACGGGAAGCTGAACCCCTACGAGCAGTACTTC. Encoded protein: CASSLGYGKLNPYEQYF.

This chain uses TRBV11-3 with TRBJ2-3, with D unresolved. This CDR3 is 14 amino acids long. The V gene lost 0 bases and the J gene lost 0 bases, with 4 bases spanning the gap. Germline values: CDR1 SGHNT, CDR2 YENEEA. The DNA for the CDR3 is TGTGCCAGCAGCTTAGACGGGAGCACAGATACGCAGTATTTT. Translation gives CASSLDGSTDTQYF.

The V gene is TRBV7-2, the J gene TRBJ2-7; 7 bases line up with TRBD1. Germline CDR1 is SGHTA and CDR2 is FQGNSA. The CDR3 totals 16 residues. V lost 4 bases to trimming and J lost 0 bases; unmatched junction nucleotides: 9. CDR3 DNA: TGTGCCAGCAGCTCCGCCGGGGCAGGGGGCTCCTACGAGCAGTACTTC. It specifies CASSSAGAGGSYEQYF.

The genes are TRBV11-3 and TRBJ2-1; a possible D gene is TRBD2 (5 bases). The V and J ends lost 5 bases and 0 bases respectively, with 11 bases between them. The CDR3 loop spans 15 amino acids. Germline V gene sequence: CDR1 SGHNT, CDR2 YENEEA. The CDR3 region is CASSADRGSYNEQFF. The CDR3 region has the DNA TGTGCCAGCAGCGCTGACCGGGGCTCCTACAATGAGCAGTTCTTC.

The V gene is TRBV7-8, the J gene TRBJ2-2, with unresolved D. V gave up 5 bases and J gave up 2 bases, with 6 bases separating them. Germline values: CDR1 SGHVS, CDR2 FQNEAQ. The CDR3 sequence is 13 residues long. CDR3 DNA sequence: TGTGCCAGCAGCCACGAAAACACCGGGGAGCTGTTTTTT. It is translated as CASSHENTGELFF.

The J gene is TRBJ2-7, the V gene TRBV19; TRBD2 agrees at 9 bases. The CDR3 is 15 amino acids. The germline V gene encodes CDR1 LNHDA and CDR2 SQIVND (reference sequence). The V and J ends lost 6 bases and 2 bases, in that order; junction bases with no gene match: 8. The CDR3 spells CASSPSGRSTYEQYF. CDR3 sequence (DNA): TGTGCCAGTAGCCCGAGCGGGAGGTCCACCTACGAGCAGTACTTC.

This sequence joins TRBV14 and TRBJ2-1; TRBD2 agrees at 8 bases. V dropped 2 bases and J dropped 10; count of bases not matched to a gene: 10. Germline CDR1 SGHDN, CDR2 FVKESK. The CDR3 is 15 residues long. The CDR3 protein is CASSQTSGPSREQFF. The CDR3 bases are TGTGCCAGCAGCCAAACTAGCGGCCCCTCAAGGGAGCAGTTCTTC. Supplemented by reference TRBV14 and TRBJ2-1, the full variable domain reads EAGVTQFPSHSVIEKGQTVTLRCDPISGHDNLYWYRRVMGKEIKFLLHFVKESKQDESGMPNNRFLAERTGGTYSTLKVQPAELEDSGVYFCASSQTSGPSREQFFGPGTRLTVL.

V usage is TRBV27 and J usage is TRBJ2-1; D possibly corresponds to TRBD1 (6 bases). The CDR3 length is 15 residues. Germline V CDR1 and CDR2: MNHEY, SMNVEV (reference sequence). The V gene lost 5 bases and the J gene lost 3 bases, with 14 bases spanning the gap. The CDR3 nucleotides read TGTGCCAGCAGTGAGGTCCAGGGGCTCTACAATGAGCAGTTCTTC. Translation gives CASSEVQGLYNEQFF.

The rearrangement uses TRBV10-1 and TRBJ2-3; D is possibly TRBD1 (5 bases). Trimming removed 3 bases at V and 2 bases at J, with 18 bases between. There are 17 residues in the CDR3. Looked up from germline, CDR1 is WNHNN and CDR2 is SYGVQD (reference sequence). CDR3: CASSDSPGHSLTDTQYF. In nucleotides, the CDR3 is TGCGCCAGCAGTGACTCCCCAGGACATTCTCTCACAGATACGCAGTATTTT.

The V gene is TRBV6-1, the J gene TRBJ2-1; D might be TRBD2 (6 bases). V dropped 2 bases and J dropped 9 bases, with 14 bases sitting between them. CDR1 is MNHNS, CDR2 SASEGT, per germline. The CDR3 consists of 14 residues. The DNA of the CDR3 is TGTGCCAGCAGTGAATCGACGGGAGCCCTTGAGCAGTTCTTC. Translated, it gives CASSESTGALEQFF.

V is TRBV5-1 and J is TRBJ2-7, with 8 bases lining up with TRBD1. With 3 bases clipped from V and 6 bases from J, the junction kept 14 bases outside the gene matches. The CDR3 covers 16 residues. Germline CDR1 reads SGHRS; CDR2 reads YFSETQ. The CDR3 nucleotides are TGCGCCAGCAGCTCGGGTCCGGGAAACAGGGGGTTCGAGCAGTACTTC. This sequence encodes CASSSGPGNRGFEQYF.